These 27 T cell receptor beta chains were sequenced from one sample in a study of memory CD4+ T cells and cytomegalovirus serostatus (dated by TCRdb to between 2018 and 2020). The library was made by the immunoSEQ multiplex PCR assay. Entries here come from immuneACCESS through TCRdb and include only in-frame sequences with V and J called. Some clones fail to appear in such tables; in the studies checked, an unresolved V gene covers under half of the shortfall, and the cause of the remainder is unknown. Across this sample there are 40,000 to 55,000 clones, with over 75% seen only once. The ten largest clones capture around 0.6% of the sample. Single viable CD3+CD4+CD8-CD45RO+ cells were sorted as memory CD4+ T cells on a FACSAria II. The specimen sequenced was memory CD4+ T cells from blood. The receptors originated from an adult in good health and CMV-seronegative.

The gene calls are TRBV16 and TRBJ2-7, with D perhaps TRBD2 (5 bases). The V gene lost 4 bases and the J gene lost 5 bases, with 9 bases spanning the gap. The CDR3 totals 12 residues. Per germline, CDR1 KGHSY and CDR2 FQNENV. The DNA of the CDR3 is TGTGCCAGCAGCCGAGGGTTCAACGAGCAGTACTTC. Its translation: CASSRGFNEQYF.

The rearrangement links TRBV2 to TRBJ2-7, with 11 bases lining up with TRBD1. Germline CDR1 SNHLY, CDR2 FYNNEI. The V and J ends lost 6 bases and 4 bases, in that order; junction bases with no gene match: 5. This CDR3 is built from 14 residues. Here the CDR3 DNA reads TGTGCCAGCAGCCGGACAGGGGGCAGGTACGAGCAGTACTTC. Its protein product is CASSRTGGRYEQYF.

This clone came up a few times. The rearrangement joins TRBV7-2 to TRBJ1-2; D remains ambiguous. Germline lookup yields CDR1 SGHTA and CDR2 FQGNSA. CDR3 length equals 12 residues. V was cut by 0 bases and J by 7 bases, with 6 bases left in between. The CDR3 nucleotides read TGTGCCAGCAGCTTAGCATGGAGTGGCTACACCTTC. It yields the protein CASSLAWSGYTF.

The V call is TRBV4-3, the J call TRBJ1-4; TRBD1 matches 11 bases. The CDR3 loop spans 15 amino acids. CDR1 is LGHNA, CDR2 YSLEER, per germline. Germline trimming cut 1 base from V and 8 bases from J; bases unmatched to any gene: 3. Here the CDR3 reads CASSQGTGGEEKLFF. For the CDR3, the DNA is TGCGCCAGCAGCCAAGGGACAGGGGGCGAGGAAAAACTGTTTTTT.

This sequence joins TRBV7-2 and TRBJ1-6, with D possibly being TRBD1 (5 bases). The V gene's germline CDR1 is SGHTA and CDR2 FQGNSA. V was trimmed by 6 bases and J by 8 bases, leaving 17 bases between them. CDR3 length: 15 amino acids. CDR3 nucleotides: TGTGCCAGCAGTTTACAGGTGACTGGTGATTCACCCCTCCACTTT. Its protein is CASSLQVTGDSPLHF.

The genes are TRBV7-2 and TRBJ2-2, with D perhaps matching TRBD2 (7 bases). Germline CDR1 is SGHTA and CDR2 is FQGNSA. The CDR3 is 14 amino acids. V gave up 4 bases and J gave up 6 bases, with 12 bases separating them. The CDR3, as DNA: TGTGCCAGCAGCTCCAGAGGGGGGGCCGGGGAGCTGTTTTTT. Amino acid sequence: CASSSRGGAGELFF.

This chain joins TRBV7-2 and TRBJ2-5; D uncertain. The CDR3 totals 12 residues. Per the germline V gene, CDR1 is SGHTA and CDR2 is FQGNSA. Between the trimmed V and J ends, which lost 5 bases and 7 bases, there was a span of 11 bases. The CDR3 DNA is TGTGCCAGCAGCCCGCAGAGTGGGACCCAGTACTTC. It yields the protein CASSPQSGTQYF. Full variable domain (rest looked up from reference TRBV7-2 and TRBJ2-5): GAGVSQSPSNKVTEKGKDVELRCDPISGHTALYWYRQSLGQGLEFLIYFQGNSAPDKSGLPSDRFSAERTGGSVSTLTIQRTQQEDSAVYLCASSPQSGTQYFGPGTRLLVL.

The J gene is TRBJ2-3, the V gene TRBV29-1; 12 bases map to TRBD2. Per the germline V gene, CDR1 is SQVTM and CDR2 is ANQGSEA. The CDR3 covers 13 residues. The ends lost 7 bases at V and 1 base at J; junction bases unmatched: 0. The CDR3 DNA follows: TGCAGCGGACTAGCGGGGGGCACAGATACGCAGTATTTT. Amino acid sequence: CSGLAGGTDTQYF.

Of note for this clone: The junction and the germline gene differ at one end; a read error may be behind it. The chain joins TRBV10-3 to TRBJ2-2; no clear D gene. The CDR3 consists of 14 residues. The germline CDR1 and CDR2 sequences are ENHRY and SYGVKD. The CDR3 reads CASSGTLNTGELFF. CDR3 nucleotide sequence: TGTGCCAGCAGTGGTACCTTGAACACCGGGGAGCTGTTTTTT.

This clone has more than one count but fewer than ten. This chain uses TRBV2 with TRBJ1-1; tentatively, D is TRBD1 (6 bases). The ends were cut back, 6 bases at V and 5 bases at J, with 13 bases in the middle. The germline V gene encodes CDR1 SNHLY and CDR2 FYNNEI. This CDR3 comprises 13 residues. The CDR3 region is CASRVRGSTEAFF. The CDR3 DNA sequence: TGTGCCAGCAGGGTAAGGGGGTCGACTGAAGCTTTCTTT.

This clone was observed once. The CDR3 sequence is CASSLGTGETQYF. CDR3 DNA: TGTGCCAGCAGCTTAGGGACAGGAGAGACCCAGTACTTC. The chain combines TRBV7-2 with TRBJ2-5; 7 nucleotides align to TRBD1. This CDR3 contains 13 residues. Germline V gene data show CDR1 as SGHTA and CDR2 as FQGNSA. J lost 4 bases, V lost 1 base, and 0 bases had no gene match.

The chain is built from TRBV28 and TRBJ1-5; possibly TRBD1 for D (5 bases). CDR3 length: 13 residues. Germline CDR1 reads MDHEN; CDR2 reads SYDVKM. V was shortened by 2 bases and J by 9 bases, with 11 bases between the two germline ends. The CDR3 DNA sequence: TGTGCCAGCAGTTTAGCTTTGGGGCGGCCCCAGCATTTT. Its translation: CASSLALGRPQHF.

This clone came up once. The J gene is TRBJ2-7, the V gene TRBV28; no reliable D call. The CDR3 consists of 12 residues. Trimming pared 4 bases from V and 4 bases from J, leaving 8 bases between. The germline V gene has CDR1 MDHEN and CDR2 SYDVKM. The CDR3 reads CASSSPHYEQYF. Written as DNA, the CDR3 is TGTGCCAGCAGTTCCCCCCATTACGAGCAGTACTTC.

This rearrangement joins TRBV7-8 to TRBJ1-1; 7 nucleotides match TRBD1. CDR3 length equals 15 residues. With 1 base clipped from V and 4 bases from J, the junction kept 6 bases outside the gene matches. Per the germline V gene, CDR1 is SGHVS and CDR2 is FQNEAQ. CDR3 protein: CASSLEGARGTEAFF. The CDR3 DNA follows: TGTGCCAGCAGCTTAGAGGGGGCGCGAGGCACTGAAGCTTTCTTT.

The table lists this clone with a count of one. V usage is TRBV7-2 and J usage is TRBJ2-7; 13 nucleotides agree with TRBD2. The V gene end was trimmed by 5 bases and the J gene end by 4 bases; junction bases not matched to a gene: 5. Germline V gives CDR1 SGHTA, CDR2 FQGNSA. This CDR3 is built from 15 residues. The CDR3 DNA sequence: TGTGCCAGCAGCATTGGACTAGCGGGGGCATACGAGCAGTACTTC. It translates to CASSIGLAGAYEQYF.

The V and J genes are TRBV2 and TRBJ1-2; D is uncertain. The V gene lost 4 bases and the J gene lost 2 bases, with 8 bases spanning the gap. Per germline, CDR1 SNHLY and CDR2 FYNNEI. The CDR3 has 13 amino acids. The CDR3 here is CASSVTENYGYTF. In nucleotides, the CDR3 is TGTGCCAGCAGTGTAACAGAAAACTATGGCTACACCTTC.

CDR3: CASSGQDMMNTEAFF. The CDR3 coding sequence is TGTGCCAGCAGTGGACAGGACATGATGAACACTGAAGCTTTCTTT. V is TRBV2 and J is TRBJ1-1; TRBD1 is a possible D gene (6 bases). Trimming pared 4 bases from V and 0 bases from J, leaving 12 bases between. CDR1 SNHLY and CDR2 FYNNEI come from the germline V gene. The CDR3 is 15 amino acids.

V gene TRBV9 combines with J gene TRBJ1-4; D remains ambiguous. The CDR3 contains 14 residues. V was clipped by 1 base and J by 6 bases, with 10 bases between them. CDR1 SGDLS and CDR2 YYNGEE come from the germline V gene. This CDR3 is CASSVYPWHEKLFF. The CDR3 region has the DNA TGTGCCAGCAGCGTATATCCGTGGCATGAAAAACTGTTTTTT.

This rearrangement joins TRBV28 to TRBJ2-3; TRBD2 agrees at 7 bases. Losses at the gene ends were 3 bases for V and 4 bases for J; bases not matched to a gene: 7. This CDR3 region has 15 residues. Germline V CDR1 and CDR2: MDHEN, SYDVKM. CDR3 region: CASSLAGEVSDTQYF. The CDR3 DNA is TGTGCCAGCAGTTTGGCGGGGGAAGTATCAGATACGCAGTATTTT.

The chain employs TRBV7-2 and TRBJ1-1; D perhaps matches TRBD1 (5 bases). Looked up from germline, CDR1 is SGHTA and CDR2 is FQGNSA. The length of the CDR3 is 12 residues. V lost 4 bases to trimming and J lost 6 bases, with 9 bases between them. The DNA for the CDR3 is TGTGCCAGCAGCTGGGGGGACGCTGAAGCTTTCTTT. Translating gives CASSWGDAEAFF.

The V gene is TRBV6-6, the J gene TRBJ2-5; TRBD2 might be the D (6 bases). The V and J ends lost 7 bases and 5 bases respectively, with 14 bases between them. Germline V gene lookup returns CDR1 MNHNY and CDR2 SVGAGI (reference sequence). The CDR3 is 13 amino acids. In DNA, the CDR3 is TGTGCCAGCAACGCGGGACTCCGGGAGACCCAGTACTTC. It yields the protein CASNAGLRETQYF.

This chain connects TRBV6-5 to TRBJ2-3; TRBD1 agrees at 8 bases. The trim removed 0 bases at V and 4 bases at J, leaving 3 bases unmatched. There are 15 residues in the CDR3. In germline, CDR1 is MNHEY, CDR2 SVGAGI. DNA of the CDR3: TGTGCCAGCAGTTACTCACAGGGGGGTGCAGATACGCAGTATTTT. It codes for CASSYSQGGADTQYF.

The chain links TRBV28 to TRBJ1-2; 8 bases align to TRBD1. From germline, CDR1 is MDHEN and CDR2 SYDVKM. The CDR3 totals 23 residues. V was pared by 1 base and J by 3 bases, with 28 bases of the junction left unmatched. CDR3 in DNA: TGTGCCAGCAGTTTATCAATTACCGCACAACTCAGGCCGGGACAGGTGACCGACTATGGCTACACCTTC. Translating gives CASSLSITAQLRPGQVTDYGYTF.

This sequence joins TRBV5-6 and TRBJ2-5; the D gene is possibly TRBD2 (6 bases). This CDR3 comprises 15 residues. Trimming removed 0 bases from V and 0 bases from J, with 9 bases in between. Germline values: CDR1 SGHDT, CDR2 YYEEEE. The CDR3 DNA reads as TGTGCCAGCAGCTTGGGGGGCGGGAACCAAGAGACCCAGTACTTC. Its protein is CASSLGGGNQETQYF.

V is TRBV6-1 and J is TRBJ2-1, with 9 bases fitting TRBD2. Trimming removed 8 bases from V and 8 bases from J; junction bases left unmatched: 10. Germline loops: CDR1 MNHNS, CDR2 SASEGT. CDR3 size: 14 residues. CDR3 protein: CASLVGGGADEQFF. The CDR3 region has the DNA TGTGCCAGCCTTGTGGGCGGGGGGGCGGATGAGCAGTTCTTC.

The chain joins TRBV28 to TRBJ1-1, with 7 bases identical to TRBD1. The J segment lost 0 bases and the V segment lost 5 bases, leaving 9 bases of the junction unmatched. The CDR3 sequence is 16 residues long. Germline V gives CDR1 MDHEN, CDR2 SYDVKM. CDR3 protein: CASSPGTEVMNTEAFF. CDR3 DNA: TGTGCCAGCAGTCCAGGGACAGAAGTCATGAACACTGAAGCTTTCTTT.

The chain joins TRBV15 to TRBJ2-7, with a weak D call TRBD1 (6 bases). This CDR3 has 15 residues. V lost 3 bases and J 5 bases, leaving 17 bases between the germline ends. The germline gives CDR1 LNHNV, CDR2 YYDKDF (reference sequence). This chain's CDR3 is CATSREYRVGDEQYF. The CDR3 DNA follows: TGTGCCACCAGCAGGGAATACAGGGTCGGCGACGAGCAGTACTTC.